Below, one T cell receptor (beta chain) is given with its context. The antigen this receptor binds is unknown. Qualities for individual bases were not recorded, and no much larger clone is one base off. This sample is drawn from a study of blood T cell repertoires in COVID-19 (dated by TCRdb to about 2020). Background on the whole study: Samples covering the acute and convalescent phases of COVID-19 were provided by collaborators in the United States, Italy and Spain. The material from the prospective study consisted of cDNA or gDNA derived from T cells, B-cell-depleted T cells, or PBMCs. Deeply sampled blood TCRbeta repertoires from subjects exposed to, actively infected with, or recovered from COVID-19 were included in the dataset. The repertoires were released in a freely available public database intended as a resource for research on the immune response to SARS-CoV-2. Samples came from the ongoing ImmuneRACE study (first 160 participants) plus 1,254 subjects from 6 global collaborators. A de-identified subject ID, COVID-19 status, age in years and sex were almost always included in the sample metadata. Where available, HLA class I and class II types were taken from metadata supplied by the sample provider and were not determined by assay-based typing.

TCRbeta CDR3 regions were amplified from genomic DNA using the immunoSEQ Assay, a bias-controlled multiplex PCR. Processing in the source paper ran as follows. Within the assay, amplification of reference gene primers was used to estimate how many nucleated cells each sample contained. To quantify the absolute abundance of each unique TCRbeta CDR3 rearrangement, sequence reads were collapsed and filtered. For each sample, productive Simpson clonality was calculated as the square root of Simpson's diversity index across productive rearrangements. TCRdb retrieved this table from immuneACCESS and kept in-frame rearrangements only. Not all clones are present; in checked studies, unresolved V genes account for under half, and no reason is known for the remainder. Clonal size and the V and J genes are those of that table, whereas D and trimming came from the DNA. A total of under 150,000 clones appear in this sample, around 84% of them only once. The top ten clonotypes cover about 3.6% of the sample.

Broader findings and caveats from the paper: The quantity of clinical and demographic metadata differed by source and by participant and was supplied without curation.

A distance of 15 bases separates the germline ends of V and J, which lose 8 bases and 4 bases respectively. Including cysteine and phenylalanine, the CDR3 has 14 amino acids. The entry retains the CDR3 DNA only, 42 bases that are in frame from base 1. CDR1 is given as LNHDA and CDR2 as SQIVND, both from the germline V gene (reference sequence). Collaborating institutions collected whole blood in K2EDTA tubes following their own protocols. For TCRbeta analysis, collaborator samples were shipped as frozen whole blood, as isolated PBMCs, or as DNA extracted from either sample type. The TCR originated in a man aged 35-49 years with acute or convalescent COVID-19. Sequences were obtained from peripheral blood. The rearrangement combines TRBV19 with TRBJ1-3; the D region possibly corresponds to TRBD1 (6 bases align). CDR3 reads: CASGGSPGGNTIYF. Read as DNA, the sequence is TGTGCCAGTGGGGGCAGCCCAGGAGGAAACACCATATATTTT. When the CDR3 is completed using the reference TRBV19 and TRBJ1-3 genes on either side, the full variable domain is DGGITQSPKYLFRKEGQNVTLSCEQNLNHDAMYWYRQDPGQGLRLIYYSQIVNDFQKGDIAEGYSVSREKKESFPLTVTSAQKNPTAFYLCASGGSPGGNTIYFGEGSWLTVV.